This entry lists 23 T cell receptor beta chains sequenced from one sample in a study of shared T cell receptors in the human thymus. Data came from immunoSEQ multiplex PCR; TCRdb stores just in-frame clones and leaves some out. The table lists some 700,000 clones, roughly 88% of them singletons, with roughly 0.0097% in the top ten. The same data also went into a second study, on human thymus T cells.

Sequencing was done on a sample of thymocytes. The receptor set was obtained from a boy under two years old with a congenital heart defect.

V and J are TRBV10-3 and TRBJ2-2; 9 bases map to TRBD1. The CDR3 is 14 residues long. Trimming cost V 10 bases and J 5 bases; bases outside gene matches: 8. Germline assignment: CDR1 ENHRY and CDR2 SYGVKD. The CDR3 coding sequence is TGTGCCACAGAGGACAGGGGCGTTACCGGGGAGCTGTTTTTT. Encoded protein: CATEDRGVTGELFF.

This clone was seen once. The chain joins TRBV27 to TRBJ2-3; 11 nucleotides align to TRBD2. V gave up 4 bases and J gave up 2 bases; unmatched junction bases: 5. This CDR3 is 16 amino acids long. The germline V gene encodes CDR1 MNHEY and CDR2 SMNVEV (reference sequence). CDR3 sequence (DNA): TGTGCCAGCAGTTGGTTAGCGGGAGGGGTCACAGATACGCAGTATTTT. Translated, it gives CASSWLAGGVTDTQYF.

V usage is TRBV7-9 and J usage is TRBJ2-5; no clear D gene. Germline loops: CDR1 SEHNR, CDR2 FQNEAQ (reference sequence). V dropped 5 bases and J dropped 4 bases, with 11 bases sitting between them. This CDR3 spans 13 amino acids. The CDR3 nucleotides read TGTGCCAGCAGCCCGTGGCAGGTAGAGACCCAGTACTTC. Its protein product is CASSPWQVETQYF.

The CDR3 spells CASSCVAGGFPYNEQFF. In DNA form, the CDR3 reads TGTGCCAGCAGTTGTGTAGCGGGAGGTTTCCCCTACAATGAGCAGTTCTTC. The chain uses TRBV28 and TRBJ2-1; 10 positions match TRBD2. The CDR3 is 17 amino acids. The germline V gene has CDR1 MDHEN and CDR2 SYDVKM. V lost 4 bases to trimming and J lost 2 bases; unmatched junction nucleotides: 8. The full variable domain, rest sourced from reference TRBV28 and TRBJ2-1, is DVKVTQSSRYLVKRTGEKVFLECVQDMDHENMFWYRQDPGLGLRLIYFSYDVKMKEKGDIPEGYSVSREKKERFSLILESASTNQTSMYLCASSCVAGGFPYNEQFFGPGTRLTVL.

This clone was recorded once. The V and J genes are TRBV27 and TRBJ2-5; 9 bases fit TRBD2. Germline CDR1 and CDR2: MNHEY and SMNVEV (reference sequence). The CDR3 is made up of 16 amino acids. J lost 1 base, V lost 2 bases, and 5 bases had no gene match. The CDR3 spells CASSLIPSGVQETQYF. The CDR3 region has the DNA TGTGCCAGCAGTTTAATCCCTAGCGGGGTCCAAGAGACCCAGTACTTC.

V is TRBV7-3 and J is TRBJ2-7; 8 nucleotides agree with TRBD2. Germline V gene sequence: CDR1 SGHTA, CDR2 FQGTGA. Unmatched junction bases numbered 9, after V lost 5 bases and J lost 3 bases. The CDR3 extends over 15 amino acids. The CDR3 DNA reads TGTGCCAGCAGCCCCAGGAGCGGGGGTGGCTACGAGCAGTACTTC. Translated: CASSPRSGGGYEQYF.

CDR3 sequence reads: CARQVDYGYTF. In nucleotides, the CDR3 is TGTGCCAGACAGGTAGACTATGGCTACACCTTC. The chain uses TRBV21-1 and TRBJ1-2; the D call in the table, TRBD1, was not verified against the DNA. TRBV21-1 is listed as a pseudogene. The CDR3 is 11 residues long.

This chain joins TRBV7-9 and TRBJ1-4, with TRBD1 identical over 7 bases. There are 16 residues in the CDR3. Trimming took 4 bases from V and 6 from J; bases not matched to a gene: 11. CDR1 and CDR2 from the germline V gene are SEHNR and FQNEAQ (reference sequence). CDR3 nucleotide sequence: TGTGCCAGCAGCTCTAACCCCCGGGACAGCTATGAAAAACTGTTTTTT. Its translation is CASSSNPRDSYEKLFF.

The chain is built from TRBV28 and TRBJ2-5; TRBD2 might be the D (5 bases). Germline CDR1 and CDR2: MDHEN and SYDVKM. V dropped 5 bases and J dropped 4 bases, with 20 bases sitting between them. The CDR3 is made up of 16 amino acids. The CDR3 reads CASSPPTGGSGETQYF. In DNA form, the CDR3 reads TGTGCCAGCAGTCCGCCCACGGGTGGGAGTGGAGAGACCCAGTACTTC.

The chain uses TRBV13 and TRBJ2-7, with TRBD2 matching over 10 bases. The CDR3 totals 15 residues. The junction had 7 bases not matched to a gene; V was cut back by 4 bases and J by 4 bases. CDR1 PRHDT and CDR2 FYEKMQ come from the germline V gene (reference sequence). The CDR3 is CASSSQREGIYEQYF. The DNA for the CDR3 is TGTGCCAGCAGCTCCCAGCGGGAGGGGATATACGAGCAGTACTTC.

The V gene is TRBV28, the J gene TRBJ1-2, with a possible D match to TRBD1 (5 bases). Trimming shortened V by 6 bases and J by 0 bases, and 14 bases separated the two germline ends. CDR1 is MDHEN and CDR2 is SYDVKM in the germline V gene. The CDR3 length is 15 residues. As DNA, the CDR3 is TGTGCCAGCAGCTTTCGGGCAGGGCCTAACTATGGCTACACCTTC. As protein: CASSFRAGPNYGYTF.

The CDR3: CSAGQPSNYGYTF. The DNA of the CDR3 is TGCAGCGCCGGACAGCCATCTAACTATGGCTACACCTTC. The chain joins TRBV29-1 to TRBJ1-2, with D tentatively TRBD1 (6 bases). The CDR3 length is 13 residues. Trimming took 7 bases from V and 0 from J, leaving 12 bases between them. Germline CDR1 and CDR2: SQVTM and ANQGSEA.

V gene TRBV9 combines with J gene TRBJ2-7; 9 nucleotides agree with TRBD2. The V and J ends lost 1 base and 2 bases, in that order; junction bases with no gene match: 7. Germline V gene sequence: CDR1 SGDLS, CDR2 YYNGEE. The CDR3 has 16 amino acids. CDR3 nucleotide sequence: TGTGCCAGCAGCGTAACCGAGACTAGCGGCGCCTACGAGCAGTACTTC. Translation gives CASSVTETSGAYEQYF.

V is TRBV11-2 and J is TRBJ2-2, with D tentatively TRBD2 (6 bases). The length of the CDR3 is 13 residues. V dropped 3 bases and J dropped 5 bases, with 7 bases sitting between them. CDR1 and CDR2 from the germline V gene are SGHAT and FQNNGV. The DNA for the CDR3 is TGTGCCAGCAGCTTGGGGGGAACCGGGGAGCTGTTTTTT. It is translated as CASSLGGTGELFF.

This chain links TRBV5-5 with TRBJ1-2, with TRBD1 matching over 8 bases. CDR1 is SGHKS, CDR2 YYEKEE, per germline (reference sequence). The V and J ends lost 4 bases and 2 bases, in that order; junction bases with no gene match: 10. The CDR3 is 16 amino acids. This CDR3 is CASSQRGQAKNYGYTF. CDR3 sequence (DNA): TGTGCCAGCAGCCAAAGGGGACAGGCTAAAAACTATGGCTACACCTTC.

CDR3 sequence reads: CASRRTRPGLAYNEQFF. CDR3 bases: TGTGCCAGCAGGCGGACAAGACCAGGACTAGCCTACAATGAGCAGTTCTTC. J is TRBJ2-1 and V is TRBV27, with 7 bases lining up with TRBD2. This CDR3 contains 17 residues. The V gene's germline CDR1 is MNHEY and CDR2 SMNVEV (reference sequence). V was pared by 6 bases and J by 2 bases, with 13 bases of the junction left unmatched.

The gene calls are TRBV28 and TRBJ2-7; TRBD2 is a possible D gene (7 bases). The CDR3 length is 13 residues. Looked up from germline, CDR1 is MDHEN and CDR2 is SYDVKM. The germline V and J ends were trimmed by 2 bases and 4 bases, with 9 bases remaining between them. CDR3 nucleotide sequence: TGTGCCAGCAGTTTACGGGGGGCGTACGAGCAGTACTTC. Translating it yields CASSLRGAYEQYF.

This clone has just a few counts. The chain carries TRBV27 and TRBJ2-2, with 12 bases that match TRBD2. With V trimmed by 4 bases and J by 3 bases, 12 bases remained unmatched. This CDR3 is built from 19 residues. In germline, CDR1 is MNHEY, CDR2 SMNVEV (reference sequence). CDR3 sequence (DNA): TGTGCCAGCAGTTCCCCCCCTAGCGGGAGGGCCTCCGACACCGGGGAGCTGTTTTTT. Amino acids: CASSSPPSGRASDTGELFF.

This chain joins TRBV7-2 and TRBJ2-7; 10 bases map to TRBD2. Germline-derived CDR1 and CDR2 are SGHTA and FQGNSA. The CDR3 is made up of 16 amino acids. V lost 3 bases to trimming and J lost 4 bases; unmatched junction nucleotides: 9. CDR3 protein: CASSFASLGLAYEQYF. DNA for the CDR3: TGTGCCAGCAGCTTCGCTTCCCTGGGACTAGCGTACGAGCAGTACTTC. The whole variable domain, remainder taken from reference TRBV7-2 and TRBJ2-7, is GAGVSQSPSNKVTEKGKDVELRCDPISGHTALYWYRQSLGQGLEFLIYFQGNSAPDKSGLPSDRFSAERTGGSVSTLTIQRTQQEDSAVYLCASSFASLGLAYEQYFGPGTRLTVT.

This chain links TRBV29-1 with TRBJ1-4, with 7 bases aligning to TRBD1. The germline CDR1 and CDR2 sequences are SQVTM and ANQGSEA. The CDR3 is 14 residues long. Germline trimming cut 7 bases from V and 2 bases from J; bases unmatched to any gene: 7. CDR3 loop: CSAHLQGTNEKLFF. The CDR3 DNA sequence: TGCAGCGCTCACCTACAGGGGACTAATGAAAAACTGTTTTTT.

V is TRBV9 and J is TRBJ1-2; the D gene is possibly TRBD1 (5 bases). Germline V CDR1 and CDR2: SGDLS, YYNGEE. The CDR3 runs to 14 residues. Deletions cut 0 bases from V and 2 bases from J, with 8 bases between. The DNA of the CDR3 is TGTGCCAGCAGCGTAGGGAAGGGGAACTATGGCTACACCTTC. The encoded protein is CASSVGKGNYGYTF.

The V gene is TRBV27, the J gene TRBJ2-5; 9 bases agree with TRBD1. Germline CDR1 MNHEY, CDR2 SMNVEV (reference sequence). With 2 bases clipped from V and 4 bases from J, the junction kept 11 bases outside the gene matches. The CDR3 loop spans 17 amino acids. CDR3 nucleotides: TGTGCCAGCAGTTTACGCTTCGGACAGGGGAAGCGAGAGACCCAGTACTTC. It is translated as CASSLRFGQGKRETQYF.

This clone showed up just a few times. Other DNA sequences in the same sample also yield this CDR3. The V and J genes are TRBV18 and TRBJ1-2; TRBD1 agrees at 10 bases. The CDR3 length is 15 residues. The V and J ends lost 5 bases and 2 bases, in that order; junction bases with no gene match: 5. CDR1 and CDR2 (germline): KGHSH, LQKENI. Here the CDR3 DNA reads TGTGCCAGCTCAGACGGGACAGGGGCAAACTATGGCTACACCTTC. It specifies CASSDGTGANYGYTF.